This T cell receptor (beta chain) was profiled in a study of T cells in Graves' hyperthyroidism and ophthalmopathy. Study-level results: Expanded thyroid clonotypes (above 0.001) were mostly also found in blood.

RNA transcripts provided the source from which TCR beta CDR3 regions were amplified. HTBI primers were used for first-round RT-PCR of the TCR CDR3. TCRdb processed the multiplex PCR reads anew with MiXCR; each CDR3 protein has one entry. Of some 650,000 distinct CDR3 sequences in the sample, around 15% were seen once. Patients with ophthalmopathy all had a Clinical Activity Score of at least 3, a NOSPECS grade of at least 4 and duration under 3 months. Researchers barred patients who had uncontrolled infection, other autoimmune disease, pregnancy or lactation. In the case of this clonotype: The antigen remains unidentified.

Trimming took 11 bases from V and 0 from J, leaving 13 bases between them. This CDR3 spans 13 amino acids. The germline gives CDR1 SNHLY, CDR2 FYNNEI. The sample consisted of blood. The rearrangement uses TRBV2 and TRBJ1-1; D gene unclear. This sequence was found in a woman in her thirties or forties with Graves' ophthalmopathy. The CDR3 DNA reads as TGTGCCCGCGGCCGGCAAGTGAACACTGAAGCTTTCTTT. This encodes CARGRQVNTEAFF. Full variable domain (outside the CDR3, taken from reference TRBV2 and TRBJ1-1): EPEVTQTPSHQVTQMGQEVILRCVPISNHLYFYWYRQILGQKVEFLVSFYNNEISEKSEIFDDQFSVERPDGSNFTLKIRSTKLEDSAMYFCARGRQVNTEAFFGQGTRLTVV.